This passage covers 15 T cell receptor beta chains from one sample sequenced in a study of OX40 agonist ivuxolimab in advanced cancers. Generated by immunoSEQ multiplex PCR, the TCRdb table keeps only in-frame clones and is missing some. The sample shows 63,000 or so clones, 80% to 90% of them seen only once. Sequenced material: CD4+ or CD8+ T cells sorted from blood, taken in a trial of the OX40 agonist ivuxolimab. The receptor source for this set is an adult with an advanced solid tumor such as melanoma, head and neck, liver or kidney cancer.

This chain joins TRBV14 and TRBJ2-5; D unclear. Trimming cost V 0 bases and J 5 bases, with 13 bases left between them. Per germline, CDR1 SGHDN and CDR2 FVKESK. The CDR3 length is 15 residues. CDR3 DNA sequence: TGTGCCAGCAGCCAAGATCACTACCGTGGGGAGACCCAGTACTTC. Protein sequence: CASSQDHYRGETQYF. Full variable domain (missing parts from reference TRBV14 and TRBJ2-5): EAGVTQFPSHSVIEKGQTVTLRCDPISGHDNLYWYRRVMGKEIKFLLHFVKESKQDESGMPNNRFLAERTGGTYSTLKVQPAELEDSGVYFCASSQDHYRGETQYFGPGTRLLVL.

The chain couples TRBV7-2 to TRBJ1-2, with a tentative D call TRBD1 (5 bases). V was pared by 3 bases and J by 5 bases, with 13 bases between. The V gene's germline CDR1 is SGHTA and CDR2 FQGNSA. This CDR3 is 14 amino acids long. The CDR3 sequence is CASSFPGRGYGYTF. The CDR3 nucleotides are TGTGCCAGCAGCTTTCCGGGGCGCGGGTATGGCTACACCTTC.

The chain has TRBV6-5 and TRBJ2-5, with a possible D match to TRBD1 (5 bases). The V gene lost 2 bases and the J gene lost 4 bases, with 14 bases spanning the gap. CDR1 and CDR2 (germline): MNHEY, SVGAGI. The CDR3 totals 15 residues. This chain's CDR3 is CASSYGWQGRETQYF. As DNA, the CDR3 is TGTGCCAGCAGTTACGGATGGCAGGGTCGAGAGACCCAGTACTTC.

This clone was observed once. An end of the junction differs from the germline gene, which may be a read error. The chain couples TRBV2 to TRBJ1-3, with 7 bases identical to TRBD1. Germline V lookup: CDR1 SNHLY, CDR2 FYNNEI. This CDR3 is 14 amino acids long. CDR3: CASSEGGQENTIYF. CDR3 nucleotides: TGTGCCAGCAGCGAAGGGGGCCAGGAAAACACCATATATTTT.

V usage is TRBV6-5 and J usage is TRBJ2-4, with D possibly TRBD1 on 6 matching bases. The germline V and J ends were trimmed by 6 bases and 9 bases, with 15 bases remaining between them. This CDR3 region has 13 residues. Germline CDR1 MNHEY, CDR2 SVGAGI. The CDR3, as DNA: TGTGCCAGCAGGAGGACAGCTATGAGCATTCAGTACTTC. Translated: CASRRTAMSIQYF.

This rearrangement joins TRBV6-1 to TRBJ2-3, with 8 nucleotides matching TRBD2. V trimming: 0 bases; J trimming: 6 bases; junction bases outside the gene matches: 11. Germline CDR1 is MNHNS and CDR2 is SASEGT. This CDR3 has 17 amino acids. In nucleotides, the CDR3 is TGTGCCAGCAGTGAAGCTCGGGGGGGGTTGGGAAGGGATACGCAGTATTTT. It specifies CASSEARGGLGRDTQYF.

The chain is built from TRBV18 and TRBJ1-2, with a possible D match to TRBD1 (5 bases). This CDR3 has 14 residues. The germline V gene has CDR1 KGHSH and CDR2 LQKENI. Trimming removed 0 bases at V and 8 bases at J, with 13 bases between. DNA of the CDR3: TGTGCCAGCTCACCACCGGGCAGGGAGACGGGCTACACCTTC. Encoded protein: CASSPPGRETGYTF.

This clone was seen more than once but under ten times. The chain links TRBV19 to TRBJ1-5; D ambiguous. The CDR3 has 15 residues. Germline V gives CDR1 LNHDA, CDR2 SQIVND (reference sequence). V was cut by 3 bases and J by 4 bases, with 13 bases left in between. This CDR3 is CASSIGPQPNQPQHF. The CDR3 DNA follows: TGTGCCAGTAGTATTGGGCCACAGCCTAATCAGCCCCAGCATTTT.

The chain carries TRBV6-1 and TRBJ1-1, with D uncertain. V was trimmed by 0 bases and J by 1 base, leaving 9 bases between them. The CDR3 totals 15 residues. CDR1 MNHNS and CDR2 SASEGT come from the germline V gene. The CDR3 DNA reads TGTGCCAGCAGTGAAGCGCACCTGCAGAACACTGAAGCTTTCTTT. Protein sequence: CASSEAHLQNTEAFF.

The chain recombines TRBV11-2 with TRBJ2-1, with unresolved D. Trimming removed 2 bases at V and 6 bases at J, with 11 bases between. The CDR3 contains 14 residues. Per the germline V gene, CDR1 is SGHAT and CDR2 is FQNNGV. The CDR3 bases are TGTGCCAGCAGCTTAAATGGGTTGAGCAATGAGCAGTTCTTC. Translation: CASSLNGLSNEQFF. Drawing the rest from reference TRBV11-2 and TRBJ2-1, the complete variable domain is EAGVAQSPRYKIIEKRQSVAFWCNPISGHATLYWYQQILGQGPKLLIQFQNNGVVDDSQLPKDRFSAERLKGVDSTLKIQPAKLEDSAVYLCASSLNGLSNEQFFGPGTRLTVL.

The chain joins TRBV5-4 to TRBJ1-1; the D is unclear. The CDR3 has 12 amino acids. Trimming removed 1 base from V and 3 bases from J, with 4 bases in between. The germline gives CDR1 SGHNT, CDR2 YYREEE (reference sequence). In DNA, the CDR3 is TGTGCCAGCAGCTTGAGTTACACTGAAGCTTTCTTT. It codes for CASSLSYTEAFF.

The CDR3 DNA is TGCGCCAGCACCCGGACGACAGGGCCGAACACCGGGGAGCTGTTTTTT. Protein product: CASTRTTGPNTGELFF. The chain joins TRBV5-1 to TRBJ2-2, with TRBD1 matching 7 bases. The CDR3 sequence is 16 residues long. Germline CDR1 is SGHRS and CDR2 is YFSETQ. The junction had 8 bases not matched to a gene; V was cut back by 6 bases and J by 0 bases. Full variable domain (missing parts from reference TRBV5-1 and TRBJ2-2): KAGVTQTPRYLIKTRGQQVTLSCSPISGHRSVSWYQQTPGQGLQFLFEYFSETQRNKGNFPGRFSGRQFSNSRSEMNVSTLELGDSALYLCASTRTTGPNTGELFFGEGSRLTVL.

The chain joins TRBV2 to TRBJ2-5; no clear D gene. The CDR3 has 13 amino acids. Trimming stripped 8 bases from V and 3 bases from J, with 13 bases between. Germline V CDR1 and CDR2: SNHLY, FYNNEI. The CDR3 DNA reads as TGTGCCAGCTATAGACGGAATAAAGAGACCCAGTACTTC. This codes for CASYRRNKETQYF.

In this sample, this clone turned up a few times. The chain is built from TRBV6-1 and TRBJ2-7, with 9 positions matching TRBD1. V dropped 5 bases and J dropped 0; count of bases not matched to a gene: 5. Germline CDR1 reads MNHNS; CDR2 reads SASEGT. This CDR3 is built from 15 residues. As DNA, the CDR3 is TGTGCCAGCAGTTCCCCGGGACAGGGCTCCTACGAGCAGTACTTC. Residues: CASSSPGQGSYEQYF.

J is TRBJ2-1 and V is TRBV5-1; 8 bases align to TRBD1. The CDR3 has 15 residues. V shed 2 bases and J 7 bases; nucleotides not matched to a gene: 8. CDR1 and CDR2 (germline): SGHRS, YFSETQ. The CDR3 protein is CASSFWPGGQNEQFF. CDR3 in DNA: TGCGCCAGCAGCTTCTGGCCAGGGGGCCAGAATGAGCAGTTCTTC.